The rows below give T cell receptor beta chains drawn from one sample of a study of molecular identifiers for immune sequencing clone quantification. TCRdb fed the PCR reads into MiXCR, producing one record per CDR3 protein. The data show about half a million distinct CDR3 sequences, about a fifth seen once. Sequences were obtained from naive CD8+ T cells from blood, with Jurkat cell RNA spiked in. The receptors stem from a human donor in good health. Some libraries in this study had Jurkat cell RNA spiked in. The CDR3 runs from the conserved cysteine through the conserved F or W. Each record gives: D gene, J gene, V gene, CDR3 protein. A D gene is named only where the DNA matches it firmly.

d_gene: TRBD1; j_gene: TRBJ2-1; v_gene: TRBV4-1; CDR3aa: CASSERDRGFDEQFF
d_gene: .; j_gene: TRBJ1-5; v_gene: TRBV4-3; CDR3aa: CASSQDMGGEQPQHF
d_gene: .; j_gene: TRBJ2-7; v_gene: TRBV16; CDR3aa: CASSQVRNTEQYF
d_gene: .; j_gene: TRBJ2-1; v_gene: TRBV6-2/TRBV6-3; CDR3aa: CASTGATRPYREQFF
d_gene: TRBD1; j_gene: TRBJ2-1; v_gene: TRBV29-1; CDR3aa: CSVRQGIPYNEQFF
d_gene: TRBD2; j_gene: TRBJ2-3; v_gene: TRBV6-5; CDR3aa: CASSYQQAGGGTDTQYF
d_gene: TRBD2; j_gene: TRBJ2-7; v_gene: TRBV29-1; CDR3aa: CSVEGRGEPYEQYF
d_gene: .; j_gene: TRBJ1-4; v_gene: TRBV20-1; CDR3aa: CSARDLYRSEKLFF
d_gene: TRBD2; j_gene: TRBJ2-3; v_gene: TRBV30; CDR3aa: CAWSAGLAGGGTDTQYF
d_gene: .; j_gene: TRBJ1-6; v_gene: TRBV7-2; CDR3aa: CASSNAPNSPLHF
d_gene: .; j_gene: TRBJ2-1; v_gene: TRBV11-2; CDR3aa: CASSFAWNNEQFF
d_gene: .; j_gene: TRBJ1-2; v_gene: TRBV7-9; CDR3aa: CASTHPDSHYGYTF
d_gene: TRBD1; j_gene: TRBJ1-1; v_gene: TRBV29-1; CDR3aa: CSVHPGQAEAFF
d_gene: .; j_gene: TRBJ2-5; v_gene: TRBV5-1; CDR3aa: CASSVSQETQYF
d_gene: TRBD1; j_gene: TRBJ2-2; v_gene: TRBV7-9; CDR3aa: CASSLGWDRNTGELFF
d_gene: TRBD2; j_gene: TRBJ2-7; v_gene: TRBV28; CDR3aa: CASSPPSTIAGRPFNEQYF
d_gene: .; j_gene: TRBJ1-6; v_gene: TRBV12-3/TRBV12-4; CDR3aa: CASSHTGFNSPLHF
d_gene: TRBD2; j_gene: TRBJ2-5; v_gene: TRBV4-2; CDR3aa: CASSPTTSGRPLRGETQYF
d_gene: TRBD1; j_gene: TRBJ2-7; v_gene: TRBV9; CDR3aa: CASSAPGQGSNEQYF
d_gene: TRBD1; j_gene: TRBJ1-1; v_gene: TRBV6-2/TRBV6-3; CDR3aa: CAIKGTGGEGTEAFF
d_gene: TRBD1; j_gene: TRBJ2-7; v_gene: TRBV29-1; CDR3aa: CSVQDRVDEQYF
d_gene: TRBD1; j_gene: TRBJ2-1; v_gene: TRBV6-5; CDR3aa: CASKGQGLYEQFF
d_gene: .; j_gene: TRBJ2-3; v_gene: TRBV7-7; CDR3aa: CASSLVGGDTQYF
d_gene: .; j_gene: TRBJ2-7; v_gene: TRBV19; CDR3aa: CASSIRTAYEQYF
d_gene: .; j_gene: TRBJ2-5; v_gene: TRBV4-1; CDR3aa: CASSQPGLRQETQYF
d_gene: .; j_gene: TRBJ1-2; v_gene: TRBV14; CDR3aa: CASSQGSRGSYGYTF
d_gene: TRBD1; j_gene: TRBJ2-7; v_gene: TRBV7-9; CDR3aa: CASSDRAAEQYF
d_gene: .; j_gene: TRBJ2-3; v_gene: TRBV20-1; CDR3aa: CSAIGWEDTQYF
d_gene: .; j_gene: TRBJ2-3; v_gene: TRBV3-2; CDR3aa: CASSPTGERQGRGTDTQYF
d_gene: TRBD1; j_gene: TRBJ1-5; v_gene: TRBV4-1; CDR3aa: CASSRTGANQPQHF
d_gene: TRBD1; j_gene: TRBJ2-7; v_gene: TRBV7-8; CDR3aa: CASSLAVGGQAPYEQYF
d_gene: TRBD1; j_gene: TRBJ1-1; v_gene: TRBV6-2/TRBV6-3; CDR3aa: CASSSSPGQGNTEAFF
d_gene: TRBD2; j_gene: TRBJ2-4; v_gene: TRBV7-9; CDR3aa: CASSPAGGRSESGENIQYF
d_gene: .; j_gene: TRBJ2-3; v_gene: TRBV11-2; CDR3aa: CASSSPPAPDTQYF
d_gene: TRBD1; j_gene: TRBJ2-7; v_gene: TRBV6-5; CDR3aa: CASSYGTAPYEQYF
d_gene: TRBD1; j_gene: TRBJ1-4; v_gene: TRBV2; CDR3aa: CASSDQGAYEKLFF
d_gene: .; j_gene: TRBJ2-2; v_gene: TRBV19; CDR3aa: CASSIVGVGTGELFF
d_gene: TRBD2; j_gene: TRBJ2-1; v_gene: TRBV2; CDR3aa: CASNWGLAGDEQFF
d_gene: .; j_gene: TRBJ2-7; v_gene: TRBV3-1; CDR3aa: CASSHGNYEQCF
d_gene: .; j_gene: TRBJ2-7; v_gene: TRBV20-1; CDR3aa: CSARAPEHGVYEQYF
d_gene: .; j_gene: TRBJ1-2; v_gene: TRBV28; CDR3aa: CASGLDSIYGYTF
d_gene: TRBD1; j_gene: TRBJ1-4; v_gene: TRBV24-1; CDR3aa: CATSDRQGGGEKLFF
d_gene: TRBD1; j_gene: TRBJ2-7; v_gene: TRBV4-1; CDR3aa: CASSQEQGAGEQYF
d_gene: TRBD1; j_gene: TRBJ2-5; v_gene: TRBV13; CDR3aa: CASSSADRAQETQYF
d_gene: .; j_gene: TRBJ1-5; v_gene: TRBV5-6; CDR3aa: CASRLWGGNQPQHF
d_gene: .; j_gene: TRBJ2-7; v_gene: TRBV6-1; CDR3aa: CASSEAPLTYEQYF